This TCR beta chain was sequenced for a study of cytomegalovirus exposure and HLA in healthy donors. Study-level results: The study had only CMV serostatus as immune exposure information. Based on reports, TCR beta sequences accurately predicted HLA-A and HLA-B alleles for most subjects. Trimming of TCR beta V- and J-genes showed a link, identified in a later analysis, to a missense DCLRE1C variant.

The CDR3 runs 16 residues. V was clipped by 0 bases and J by 7 bases, with 16 bases between them. Germline V lookup: CDR1 KGHSH, CDR2 LQKENI. Concerning this clone itself: Its antigen is unidentified.

PCR used 60 Vbeta primers and 13 Jbeta primers. TCRdb keeps only in-frame clones here, not all; method: immunoSEQ multiplex PCR. This repertoire includes tens of thousands of clones. The V gene is TRBV18, the J gene TRBJ2-1, with TRBD2 as a possible D gene (6 bases). This clonotype was obtained from a man between 45 and 60 years old in good health and CMV-seropositive. Material for sequencing was PBMCs. DNA of the CDR3: TGTGCCAGCTCACCACCGTCAGCGGGTGGGGGGAATGAGCAGTTCTTC. Amino acids: CASSPPSAGGGNEQFF.